Listed below are T cell receptor beta chains from one sample, sequenced in a study of blood T cell repertoires in COVID-19. The repertoire was sequenced with immunoSEQ multiplex PCR; TCRdb's copy has only in-frame clones and lacks some. The sample consists of some 54,000 clones, about four fifths of them appearing once. Input material: peripheral blood. These receptors were collected from a man aged 65 to 79 with active COVID-19. The CDR3 runs from the conserved cysteine through the conserved F or W. The D gene is left open where the match is weak. Some rows mark clone size as missing; the rest say once, few, many or name a class of expanded clone.

cdr3_nt cdr3_aa j_call clone_size d_call v_call
TGTGCCAGCAAGTTAGCGGGGCTGGGGGAGCAGTACTTC CASKLAGLGEQYF TRBJ2-7 - TRBD2 TRBV6-6
TGTGCCAGCAGCTTCGGGGTTAACTATGGCTACACCTTC CASSFGVNYGYTF TRBJ1-2 few - TRBV6-5
TGTGCCAGCAGTCAGACAGGGGGCAGGCAGCCCCAGCATTTT CASSQTGGRQPQHF TRBJ1-5 - TRBD1 TRBV2
TGTGCCACCAGTGATAGTGGACAGGGGATCTACAATGAGCAGTTCTTC CATSDSGQGIYNEQFF TRBJ2-1 - TRBD1 TRBV24-1
TGTGCCAGCAGCCAAGCGGAGTATGGCTACACCTTC CASSQAEYGYTF TRBJ1-2 once - TRBV3-1/TRBV3-2
TGTGCCATCAGCTCGGGGACAGGGGGCCCAGTGGCGGATGGCTACACCTTC CAISSGTGGPVADGYTF TRBJ1-2 - TRBD1 TRBV10-3
TGTGCCAGCTCACCAACCACAGGGGCGAGCACCGGGGAGCTGTTTTTT CASSPTTGASTGELFF TRBJ2-2 - TRBD1 TRBV18
TGTGCCAGCAGTTTTAGACAGGGGGCACGTGAAAAACTGTTTTTT CASSFRQGAREKLFF TRBJ1-4 - TRBD1 TRBV27
TGTGCCAGCATGCTAGCGGGGGGGCCCTACGAGCAGTACTTC CASMLAGGPYEQYF TRBJ2-7 - TRBD2 TRBV6-6
TGTGCCAGCGCGGGCAGATATTCCTACGAGCAGTACTTC CASAGRYSYEQYF TRBJ2-7 - - TRBV6-6
TGCGCCAGCAGCTGGAGGGGAACTGAAGCTTTCTTT CASSWRGTEAFF TRBJ1-1 - - TRBV5-1
TGTGCCAGCAGCTTAGGTCTGAGGTTCCCCTACGAGCAGTACTTC CASSLGLRFPYEQYF TRBJ2-7 few - TRBV7-2
TGTGCCATCAGGTCCGTGGGTGGCGGGGGTGACAATGAGCAGTTCTTC CAIRSVGGGGDNEQFF TRBJ2-1 - TRBD2 TRBV10-3
TGTGCCAGTAGTATAAGTGGGCTAGCGGGGGATCTTAGCACAGATACGCAGTATTTT CASSISGLAGDLSTDTQYF TRBJ2-3 - TRBD2 TRBV19
TGTGCCAGCAGTTTTGCTGGCAGGGTCGAGCAGTACTTC CASSFAGRVEQYF TRBJ2-7 - - TRBV12-3/TRBV12-4
TGTGCCAGCACCTACGGACTAGCAAATTTAAACTCCTACAATGAGCAGTTCTTC CASTYGLANLNSYNEQFF TRBJ2-1 - TRBD2 TRBV2
TGTGCCAGCAGTGAGGTCAGGGTCTACGAGCAGTACTTC CASSEVRVYEQYF TRBJ2-7 - - TRBV6-1
TGTGCCAGCGGGGGGGGGCCGTTTAAAATGTTCTCTGGAAACACCATATATTTT CASGGGPFKMFSGNTIYF TRBJ1-3 - - TRBV7-2
TGTGCCAGCAGCTTAACGGCAGGGGACACCGTTTCTGGAAACACCATATATTTT CASSLTAGDTVSGNTIYF TRBJ1-3 - - TRBV7-8
TGTGCCAGTAGTATAGAGGGCAGGGGGAGAAATGGCTACACCTTC CASSIEGRGRNGYTF TRBJ1-2 - TRBD1 TRBV19
TGTGCCAGCAGCGATACCTCGGGGGGCGGTTTACGCGAGCAGTACTTC CASSDTSGGGLREQYF TRBJ2-7 - - TRBV13
TGCGCCAGCAGCCAAGAGGTAGCAACTAATGAAAAACTGTTTTTT CASSQEVATNEKLFF TRBJ1-4 - - TRBV4-1
TGTGCCAGCAGCCTCTTAACAGGGGGCGAGCAGTACTTC CASSLLTGGEQYF TRBJ2-7 - TRBD1 TRBV7-2
TGTGCCAGCAGCTTAGGTCTAGCCCAAGCCAATGAGCAGTTCTTC CASSLGLAQANEQFF TRBJ2-1 - - TRBV7-8